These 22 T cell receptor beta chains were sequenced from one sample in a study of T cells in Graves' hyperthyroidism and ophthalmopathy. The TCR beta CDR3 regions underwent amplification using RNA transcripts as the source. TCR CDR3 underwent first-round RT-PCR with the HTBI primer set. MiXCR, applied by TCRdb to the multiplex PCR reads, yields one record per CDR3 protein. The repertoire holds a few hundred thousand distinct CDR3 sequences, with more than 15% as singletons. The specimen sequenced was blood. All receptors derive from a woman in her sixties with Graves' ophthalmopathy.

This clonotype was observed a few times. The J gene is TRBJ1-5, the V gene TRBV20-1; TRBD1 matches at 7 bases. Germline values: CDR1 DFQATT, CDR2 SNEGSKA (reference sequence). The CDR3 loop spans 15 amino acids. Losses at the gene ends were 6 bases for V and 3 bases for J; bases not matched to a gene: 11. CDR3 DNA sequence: TGCAGTGCCCTTATTCCGGGACAGCTCAATCAGCCCCAGCATTTT. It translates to CSALIPGQLNQPQHF.

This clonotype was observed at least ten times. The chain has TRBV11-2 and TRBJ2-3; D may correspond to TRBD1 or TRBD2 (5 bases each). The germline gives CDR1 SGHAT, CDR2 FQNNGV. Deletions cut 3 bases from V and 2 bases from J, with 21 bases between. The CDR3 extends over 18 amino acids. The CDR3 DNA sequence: TGTGCCAGCAGCTTCCTCTCCCGGACATGGGGGAACACAGATACGCAGTATTTT. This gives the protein CASSFLSRTWGNTDTQYF.

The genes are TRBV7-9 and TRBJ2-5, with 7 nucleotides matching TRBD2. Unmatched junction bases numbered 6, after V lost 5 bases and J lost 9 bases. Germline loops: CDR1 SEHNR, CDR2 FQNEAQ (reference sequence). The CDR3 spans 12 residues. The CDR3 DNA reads TGTGCCAGCAGCCCACCTAGCGGAGCCCAGTACTTC. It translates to CASSPPSGAQYF.

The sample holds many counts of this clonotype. CDR3 amino acids: CSARDQAGLYEQYF. As DNA, the CDR3 is TGCAGTGCTAGAGATCAGGCGGGCCTTTACGAGCAGTACTTC. The chain couples TRBV20-1 to TRBJ2-7; a possible D gene is TRBD2 (5 bases). CDR3 size: 14 residues. Germline-derived CDR1 and CDR2 are DFQATT and SNEGSKA (reference sequence). V lost 0 bases, J lost 4 bases, and 13 bases lay in between.

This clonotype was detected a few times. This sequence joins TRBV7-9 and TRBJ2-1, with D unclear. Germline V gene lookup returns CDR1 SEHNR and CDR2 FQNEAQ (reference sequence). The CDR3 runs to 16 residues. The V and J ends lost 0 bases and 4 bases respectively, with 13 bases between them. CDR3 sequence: CASSLAFPELYNEQFF. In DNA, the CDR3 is TGTGCCAGCAGCTTAGCGTTCCCAGAGTTATACAATGAGCAGTTCTTC.

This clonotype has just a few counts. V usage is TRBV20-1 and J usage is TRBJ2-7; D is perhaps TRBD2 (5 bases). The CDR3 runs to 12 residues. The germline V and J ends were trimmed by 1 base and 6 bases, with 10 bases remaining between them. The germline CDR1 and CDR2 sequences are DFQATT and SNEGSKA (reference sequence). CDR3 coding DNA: TGCAGTGCTAGAGGTGGGAGTTCCGAGCAGTACTTC. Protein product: CSARGGSSEQYF.

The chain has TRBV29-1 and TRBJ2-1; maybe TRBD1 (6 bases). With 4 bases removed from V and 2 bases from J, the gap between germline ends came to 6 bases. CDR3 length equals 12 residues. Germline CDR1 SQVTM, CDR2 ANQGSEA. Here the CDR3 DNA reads TGCAGCGTTGGACAGGCCTACAATGAGCAGTTCTTC. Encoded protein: CSVGQAYNEQFF.

DNA for the CDR3: TGCGCCAGCAGCCAACACAGGGGTTTCAACGAGCAGTACTTC. Amino acids: CASSQHRGFNEQYF. The rearrangement links TRBV4-3 to TRBJ2-7, with 7 bases that match TRBD1. The V and J ends lost 2 bases and 5 bases, in that order; junction bases with no gene match: 6. The germline gives CDR1 LGHNA, CDR2 YSLEER. The CDR3 consists of 14 residues.

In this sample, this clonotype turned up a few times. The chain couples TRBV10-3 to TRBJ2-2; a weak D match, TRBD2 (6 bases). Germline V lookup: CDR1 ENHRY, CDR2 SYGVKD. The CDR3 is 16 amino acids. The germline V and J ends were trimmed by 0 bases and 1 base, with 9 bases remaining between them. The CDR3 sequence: CAISESNGGNTGELFF. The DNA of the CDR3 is TGTGCCATCAGTGAGTCGAACGGGGGGAACACCGGGGAGCTGTTTTTT.

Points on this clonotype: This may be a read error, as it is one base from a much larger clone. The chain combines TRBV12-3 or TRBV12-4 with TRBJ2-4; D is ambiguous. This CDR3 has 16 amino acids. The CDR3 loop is CASSPGGRLAENIQYF. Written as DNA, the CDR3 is TGTGCCAGCTCGCCGGGCGGCCGCTTAGCCGAAAACATTCAGTACTTC.

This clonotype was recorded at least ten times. Here the CDR3 reads CASKRDNYEQYF. The CDR3 DNA follows: TGTGCCAGCAAACGGGACAATTACGAGCAGTACTTC. V is TRBV2 and J is TRBJ2-7; D perhaps matches TRBD1 (6 bases). This CDR3 has 12 amino acids. The germline V gene has CDR1 SNHLY and CDR2 FYNNEI. V lost 7 bases, J lost 4 bases, and 11 bases lay in between.

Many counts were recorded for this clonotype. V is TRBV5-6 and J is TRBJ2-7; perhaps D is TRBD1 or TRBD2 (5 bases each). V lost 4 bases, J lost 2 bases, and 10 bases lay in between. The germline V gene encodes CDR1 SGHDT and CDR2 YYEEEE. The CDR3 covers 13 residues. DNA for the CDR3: TGTGCCAGCAGCAGACGGGACGCCTACGAGCAGTACTTC. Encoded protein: CASSRRDAYEQYF.

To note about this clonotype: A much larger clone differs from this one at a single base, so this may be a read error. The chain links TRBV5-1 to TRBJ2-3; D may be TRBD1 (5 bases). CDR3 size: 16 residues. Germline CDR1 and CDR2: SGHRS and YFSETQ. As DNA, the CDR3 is TGCACCAGCAGCGAACAAGGGGTTGCGAGGACAGATACGCAGTATTTT. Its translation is CTSSEQGVARTDTQYF.

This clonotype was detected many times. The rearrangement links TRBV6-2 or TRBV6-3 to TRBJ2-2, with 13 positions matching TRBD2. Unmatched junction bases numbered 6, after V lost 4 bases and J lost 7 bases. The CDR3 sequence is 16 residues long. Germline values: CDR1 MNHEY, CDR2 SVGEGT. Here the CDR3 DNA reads TGTGCCAGCAGTTTTGGACTAGCGGGAGAGAACGGGGAGCTGTTTTTT. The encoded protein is CASSFGLAGENGELFF.

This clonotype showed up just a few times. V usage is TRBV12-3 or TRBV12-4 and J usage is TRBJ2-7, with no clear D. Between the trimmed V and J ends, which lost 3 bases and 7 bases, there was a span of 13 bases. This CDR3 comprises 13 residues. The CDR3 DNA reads TGTGCCAGCAGTTTGACACTCACTTTGGAGCAGTACTTC. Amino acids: CASSLTLTLEQYF.

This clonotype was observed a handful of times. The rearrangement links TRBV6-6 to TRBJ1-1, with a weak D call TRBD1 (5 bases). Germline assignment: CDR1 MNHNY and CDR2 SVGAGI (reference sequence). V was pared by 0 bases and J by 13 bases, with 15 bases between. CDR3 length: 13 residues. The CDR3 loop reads CASSYSRQGVVFF. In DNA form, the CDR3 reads TGTGCCAGCAGTTACTCTCGGCAGGGTGTGGTTTTCTTT.

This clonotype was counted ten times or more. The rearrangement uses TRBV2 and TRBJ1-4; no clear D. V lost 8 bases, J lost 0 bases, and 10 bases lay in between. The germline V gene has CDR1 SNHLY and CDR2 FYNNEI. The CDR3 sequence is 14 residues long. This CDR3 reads CASRSQSTNEKLFF. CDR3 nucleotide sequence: TGTGCCAGCCGAAGTCAGTCAACTAATGAAAAACTGTTTTTT.

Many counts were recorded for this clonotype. The chain's CDR3 is CASSQDFGSPYGYTF. The CDR3 bases are TGCGCCAGCAGCCAAGATTTCGGATCACCCTATGGCTACACCTTC. V and J are TRBV4-3 and TRBJ1-2, with D hard to call. V was shortened by 0 bases and J by 4 bases, with 12 bases between the two germline ends. The germline CDR1 and CDR2 sequences are LGHNA and YSLEER. The CDR3 runs 15 residues.

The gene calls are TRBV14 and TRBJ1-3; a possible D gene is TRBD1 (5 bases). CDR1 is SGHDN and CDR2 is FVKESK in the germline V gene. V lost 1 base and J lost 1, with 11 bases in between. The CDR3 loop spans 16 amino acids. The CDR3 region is CASSQGSAGSGNTIYF. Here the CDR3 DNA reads TGTGCCAGCAGCCAAGGATCGGCAGGGTCTGGAAACACCATATATTTT.

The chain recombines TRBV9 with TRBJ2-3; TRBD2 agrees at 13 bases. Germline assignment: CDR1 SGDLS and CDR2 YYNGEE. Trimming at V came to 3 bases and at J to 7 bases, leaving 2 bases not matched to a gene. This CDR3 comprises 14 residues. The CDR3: CASSGTSGGNTQYF. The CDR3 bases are TGTGCCAGCAGCGGGACTAGCGGGGGAAATACGCAGTATTTT. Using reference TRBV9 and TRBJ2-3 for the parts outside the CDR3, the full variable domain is DSGVTQTPKHLITATGQRVTLRCSPRSGDLSVYWYQQSLDQGLQFLIQYYNGEERAKGNILERFSAQQFPDLHSELNLSSLELGDSALYFCASSGTSGGNTQYFGPGTRLTVL.

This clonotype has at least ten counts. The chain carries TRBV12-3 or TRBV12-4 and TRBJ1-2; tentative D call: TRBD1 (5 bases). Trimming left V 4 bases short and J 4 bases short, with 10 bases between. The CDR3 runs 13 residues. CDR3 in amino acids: CASSSGAGYGYTF. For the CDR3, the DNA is TGTGCCAGCAGTTCCGGGGCAGGCTATGGCTACACCTTC.

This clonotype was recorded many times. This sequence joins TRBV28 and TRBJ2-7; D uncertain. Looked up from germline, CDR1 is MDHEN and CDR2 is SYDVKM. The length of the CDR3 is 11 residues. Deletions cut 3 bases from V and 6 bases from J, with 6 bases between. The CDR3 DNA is TGTGCCAGCAGTTTCATCGGCGAGCAGTACTTC. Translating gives CASSFIGEQYF.